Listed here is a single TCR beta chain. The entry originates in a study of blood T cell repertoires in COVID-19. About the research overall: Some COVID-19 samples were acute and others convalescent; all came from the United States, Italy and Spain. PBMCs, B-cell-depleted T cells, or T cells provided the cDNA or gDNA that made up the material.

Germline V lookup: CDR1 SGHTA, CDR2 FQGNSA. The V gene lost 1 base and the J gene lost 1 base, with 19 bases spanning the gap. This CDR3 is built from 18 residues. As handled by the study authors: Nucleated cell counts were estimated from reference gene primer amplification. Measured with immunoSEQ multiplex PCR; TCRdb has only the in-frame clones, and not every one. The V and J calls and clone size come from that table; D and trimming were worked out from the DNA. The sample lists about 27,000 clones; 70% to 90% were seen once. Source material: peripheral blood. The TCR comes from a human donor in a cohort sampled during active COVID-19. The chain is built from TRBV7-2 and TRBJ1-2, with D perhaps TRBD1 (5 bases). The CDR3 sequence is CASSLELGGEQLNYGYTF. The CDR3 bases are TGTGCCAGCAGCTTAGAACTGGGGGGGGAGCAACTTAACTATGGCTACACCTTC. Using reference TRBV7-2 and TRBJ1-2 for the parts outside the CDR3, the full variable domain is GAGVSQSPSNKVTEKGKDVELRCDPISGHTALYWYRQSLGQGLEFLIYFQGNSAPDKSGLPSDRFSAERTGGSVSTLTIQRTQQEDSAVYLCASSLELGGEQLNYGYTFGSGTRLTVV.